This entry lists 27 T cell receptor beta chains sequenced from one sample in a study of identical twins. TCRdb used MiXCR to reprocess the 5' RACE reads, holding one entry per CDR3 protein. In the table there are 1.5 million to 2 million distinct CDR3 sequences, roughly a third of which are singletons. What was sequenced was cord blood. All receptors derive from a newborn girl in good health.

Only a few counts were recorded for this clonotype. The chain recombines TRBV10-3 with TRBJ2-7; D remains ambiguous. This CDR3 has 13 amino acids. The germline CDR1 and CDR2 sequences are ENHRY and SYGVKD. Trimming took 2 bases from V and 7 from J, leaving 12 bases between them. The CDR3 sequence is CAISELVLHEQYF. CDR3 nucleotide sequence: TGTGCCATCAGTGAGCTGGTGTTGCATGAGCAGTACTTC.

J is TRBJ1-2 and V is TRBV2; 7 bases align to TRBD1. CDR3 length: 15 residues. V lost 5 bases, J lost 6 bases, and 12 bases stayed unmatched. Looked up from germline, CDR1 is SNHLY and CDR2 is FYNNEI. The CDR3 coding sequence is TGTGCCAGCAGTAAGGGACAGTCTCTAAGAGATGGCTACACCTTC. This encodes CASSKGQSLRDGYTF. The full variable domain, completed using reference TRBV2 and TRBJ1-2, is EPEVTQTPSHQVTQMGQEVILRCVPISNHLYFYWYRQILGQKVEFLVSFYNNEISEKSEIFDDQFSVERPDGSNFTLKIRSTKLEDSAMYFCASSKGQSLRDGYTFGSGTRLTVV.

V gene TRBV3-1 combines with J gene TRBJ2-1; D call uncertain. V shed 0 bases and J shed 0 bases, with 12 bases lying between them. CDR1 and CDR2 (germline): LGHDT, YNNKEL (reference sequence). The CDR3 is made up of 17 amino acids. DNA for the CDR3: TGTGCCAGCAGCCAAGAACTCGCGGTCAGCTCCTACAATGAGCAGTTCTTC. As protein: CASSQELAVSSYNEQFF.

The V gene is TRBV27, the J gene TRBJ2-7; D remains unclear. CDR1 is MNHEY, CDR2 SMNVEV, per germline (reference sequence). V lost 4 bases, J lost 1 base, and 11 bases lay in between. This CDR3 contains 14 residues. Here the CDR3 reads CASSSYMTSYEQYF. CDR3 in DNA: TGTGCCAGCAGTTCGTACATGACTTCCTACGAGCAGTACTTC.

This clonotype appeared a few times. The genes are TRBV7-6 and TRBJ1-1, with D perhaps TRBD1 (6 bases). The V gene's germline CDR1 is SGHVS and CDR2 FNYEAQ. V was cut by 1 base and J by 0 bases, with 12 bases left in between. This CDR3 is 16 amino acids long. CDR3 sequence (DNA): TGTGCCAGCAGCTTAGAACAGGGTGAAATGAACACTGAAGCTTTCTTT. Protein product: CASSLEQGEMNTEAFF.

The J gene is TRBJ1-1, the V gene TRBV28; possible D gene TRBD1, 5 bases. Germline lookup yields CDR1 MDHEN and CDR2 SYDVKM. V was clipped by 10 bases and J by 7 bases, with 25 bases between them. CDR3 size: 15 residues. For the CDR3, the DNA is TGTGCCACCCTTGTGACTCACTGGGGCGGGGATGAAGCTTTCTTT. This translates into CATLVTHWGGDEAFF.

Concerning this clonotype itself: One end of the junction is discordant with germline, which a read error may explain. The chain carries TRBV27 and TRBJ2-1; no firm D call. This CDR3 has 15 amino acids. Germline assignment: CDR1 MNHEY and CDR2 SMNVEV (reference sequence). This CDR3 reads CASSLYPVPVYEQSF. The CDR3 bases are TGTGCCAGCAGTTTATATCCGGTCCCCGTATACGAGCAGTCCTTC.

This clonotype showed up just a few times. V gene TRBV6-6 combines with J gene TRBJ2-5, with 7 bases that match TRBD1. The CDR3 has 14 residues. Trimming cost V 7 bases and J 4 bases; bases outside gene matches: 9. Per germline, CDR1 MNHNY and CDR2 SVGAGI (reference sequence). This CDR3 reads CASNLGGLVETQYF. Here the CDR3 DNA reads TGTGCCAGCAACCTAGGGGGCCTTGTAGAGACCCAGTACTTC.

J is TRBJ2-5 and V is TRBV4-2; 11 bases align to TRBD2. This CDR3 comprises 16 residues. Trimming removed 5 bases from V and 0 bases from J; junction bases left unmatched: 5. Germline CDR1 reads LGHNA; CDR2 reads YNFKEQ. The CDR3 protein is CASSVTSGDNQETQYF. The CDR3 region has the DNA TGTGCCAGCAGCGTGACTAGCGGGGATAACCAAGAGACCCAGTACTTC.

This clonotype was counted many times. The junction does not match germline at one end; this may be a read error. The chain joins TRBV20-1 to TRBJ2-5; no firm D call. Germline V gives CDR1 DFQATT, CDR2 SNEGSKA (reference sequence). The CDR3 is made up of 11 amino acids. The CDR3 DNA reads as TGCAGCGCTAGGACGGGAGAGACCCAGTACTTC. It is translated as CSARTGETQYF.

CDR3 sequence reads: CASSLSFAASYEQYF. CDR3 sequence (DNA): TGTGCCAGCAGTTTATCCTTCGCCGCATCCTACGAGCAGTACTTC. The genes are TRBV12-3 or TRBV12-4 and TRBJ2-7; D gene ambiguous. The CDR3 has 15 amino acids. V shed 2 bases and J shed 1 base, with 12 bases lying between them.

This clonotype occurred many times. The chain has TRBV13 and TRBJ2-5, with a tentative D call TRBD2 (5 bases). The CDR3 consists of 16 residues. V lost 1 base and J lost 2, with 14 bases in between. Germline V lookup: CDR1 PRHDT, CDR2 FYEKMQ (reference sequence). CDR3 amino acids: CASSLVGGTRQETQYF. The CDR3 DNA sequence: TGTGCCAGCAGCTTAGTTGGAGGCACTAGGCAAGAGACCCAGTACTTC.

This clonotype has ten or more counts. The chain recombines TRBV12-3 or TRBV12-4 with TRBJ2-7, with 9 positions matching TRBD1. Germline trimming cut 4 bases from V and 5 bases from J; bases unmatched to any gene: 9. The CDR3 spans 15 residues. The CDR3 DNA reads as TGTGCCAGCAGTTCCGTAGGGACAGGGAGAAACGAGCAGTACTTC. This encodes CASSSVGTGRNEQYF.

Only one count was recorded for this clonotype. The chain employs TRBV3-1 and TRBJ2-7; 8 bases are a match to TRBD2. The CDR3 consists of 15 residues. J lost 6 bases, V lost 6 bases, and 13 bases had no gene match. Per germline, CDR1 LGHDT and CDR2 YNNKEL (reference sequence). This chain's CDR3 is CASSRGSAGVFEQYF. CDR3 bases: TGTGCCAGCAGTCGCGGATCAGCGGGGGTCTTCGAGCAGTACTTC.

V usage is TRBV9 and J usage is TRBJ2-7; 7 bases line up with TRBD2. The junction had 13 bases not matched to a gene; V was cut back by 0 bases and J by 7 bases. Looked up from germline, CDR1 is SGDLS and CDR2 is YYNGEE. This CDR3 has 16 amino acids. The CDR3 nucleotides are TGTGCCAGCAGCGTAGAGAGACTAGCCTTATACAATGAGCAGTACTTC. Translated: CASSVERLALYNEQYF.

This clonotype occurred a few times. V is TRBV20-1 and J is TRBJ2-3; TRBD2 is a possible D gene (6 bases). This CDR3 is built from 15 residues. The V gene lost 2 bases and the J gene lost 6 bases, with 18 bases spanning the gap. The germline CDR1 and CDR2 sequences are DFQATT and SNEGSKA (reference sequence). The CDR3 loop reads CSARRRGRTSDTQYF. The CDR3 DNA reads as TGCAGTGCTAGAAGGCGTGGGAGGACATCGGATACGCAGTATTTT.

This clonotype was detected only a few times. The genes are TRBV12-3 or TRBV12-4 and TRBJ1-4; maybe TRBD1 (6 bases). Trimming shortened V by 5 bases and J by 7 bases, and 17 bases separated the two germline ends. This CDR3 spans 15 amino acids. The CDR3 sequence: CASSHDSRGSEKLFF. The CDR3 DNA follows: TGTGCCAGCAGTCACGATTCGAGGGGGAGTGAAAAACTGTTTTTT.

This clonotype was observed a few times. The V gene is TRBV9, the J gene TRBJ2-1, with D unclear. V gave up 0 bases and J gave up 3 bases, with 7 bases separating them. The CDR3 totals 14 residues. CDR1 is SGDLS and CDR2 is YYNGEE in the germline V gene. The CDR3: CASSVEGYYNEQFF. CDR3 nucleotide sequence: TGTGCCAGCAGCGTAGAGGGCTACTACAATGAGCAGTTCTTC.

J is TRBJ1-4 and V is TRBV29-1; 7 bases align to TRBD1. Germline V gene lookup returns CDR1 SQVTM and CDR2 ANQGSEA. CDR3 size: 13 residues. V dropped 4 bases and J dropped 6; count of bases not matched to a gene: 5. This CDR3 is CSVGRGRYEKLFF. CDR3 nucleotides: TGCAGCGTTGGAAGGGGGCGCTATGAAAAACTGTTTTTT.

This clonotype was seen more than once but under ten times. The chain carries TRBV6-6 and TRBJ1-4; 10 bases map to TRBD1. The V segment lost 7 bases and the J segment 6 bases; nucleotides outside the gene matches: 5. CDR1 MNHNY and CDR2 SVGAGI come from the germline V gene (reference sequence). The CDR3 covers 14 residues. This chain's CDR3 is CASTRQGADEKLFF. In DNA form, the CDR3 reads TGTGCCAGCACCCGACAGGGGGCGGATGAAAAACTGTTTTTT.

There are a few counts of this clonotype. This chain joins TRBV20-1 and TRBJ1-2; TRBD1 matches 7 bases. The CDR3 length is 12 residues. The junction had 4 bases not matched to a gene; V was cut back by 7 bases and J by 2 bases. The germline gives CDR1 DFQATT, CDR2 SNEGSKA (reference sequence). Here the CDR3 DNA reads TGCAGTGTGAGCAGGGGGAACTATGGCTACACCTTC. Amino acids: CSVSRGNYGYTF.

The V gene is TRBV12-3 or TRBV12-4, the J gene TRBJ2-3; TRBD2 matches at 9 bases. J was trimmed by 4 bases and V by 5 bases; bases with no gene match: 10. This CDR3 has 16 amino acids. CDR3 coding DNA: TGTGCCAGCAGTCAGGTAGCGGGAGCGAGCGCAGATACGCAGTATTTT. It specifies CASSQVAGASADTQYF.

CDR3 in amino acids: CSASGERANEKLFF. CDR3 DNA sequence: TGCAGTGCTAGTGGGGAGAGGGCTAATGAAAAACTGTTTTTT. The chain combines TRBV20-1 with TRBJ1-4; D is unclear. CDR3 size: 14 residues. Trimming left V 3 bases short and J 3 bases short, with 11 bases between. Germline lookup yields CDR1 DFQATT and CDR2 SNEGSKA (reference sequence).

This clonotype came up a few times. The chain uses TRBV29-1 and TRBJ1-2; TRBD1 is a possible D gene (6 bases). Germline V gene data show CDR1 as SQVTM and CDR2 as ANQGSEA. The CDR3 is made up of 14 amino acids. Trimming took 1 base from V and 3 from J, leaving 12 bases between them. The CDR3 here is CSVEVRQAYYGYTF. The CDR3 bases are TGCAGCGTTGAAGTCAGACAGGCGTACTATGGCTACACCTTC.

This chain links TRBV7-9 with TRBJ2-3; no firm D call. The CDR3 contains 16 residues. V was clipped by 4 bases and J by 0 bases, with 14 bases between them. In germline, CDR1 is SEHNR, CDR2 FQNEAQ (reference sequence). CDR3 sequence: CASSSMRTSSTDTQYF. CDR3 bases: TGTGCCAGCAGCTCCATGAGGACCTCTAGCACAGATACGCAGTATTTT.

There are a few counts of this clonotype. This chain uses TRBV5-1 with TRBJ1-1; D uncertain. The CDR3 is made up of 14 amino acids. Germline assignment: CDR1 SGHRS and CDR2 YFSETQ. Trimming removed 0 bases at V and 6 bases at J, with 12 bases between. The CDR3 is CASSLVKAGAEAFF. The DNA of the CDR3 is TGCGCCAGCAGCTTGGTAAAGGCAGGCGCTGAAGCTTTCTTT.

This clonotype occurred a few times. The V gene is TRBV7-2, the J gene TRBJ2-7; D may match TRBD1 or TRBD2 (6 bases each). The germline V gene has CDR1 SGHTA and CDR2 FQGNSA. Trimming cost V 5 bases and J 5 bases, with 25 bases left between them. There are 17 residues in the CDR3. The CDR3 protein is CASSLPLSGRGGDEQYF. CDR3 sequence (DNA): TGTGCCAGCAGCCTACCTTTATCGGGCAGGGGAGGCGACGAGCAGTACTTC.